These 19 T cell receptor beta chains were sequenced from one sample in a study of CD8 T cell repertoires and HIV-1 epitope variants (dated by TCRdb to 2020 to 2022). Library preparation used the immunoSEQ multiplex PCR assay. TCRdb limited this immuneACCESS table to in-frame rearrangements with V and J called. A share of clones is missing; checked studies link under half to unresolved V genes, and the rest is unexplained. In this sample the table shows under 6,500 clones, 65% of which occur a single time. The ten largest clones represent about two fifths of the sample. These receptors' antigens are unknown. The sample comprised cultured CD8+ T cells derived from PBMCs. The receptor source for this set is a male donor with HIV.

The CDR3 sequence: CARAVLAGGQAYNEQFF. The CDR3 DNA follows: TGTGCCAGAGCGGTACTAGCGGGAGGCCAGGCTTACAATGAGCAGTTCTTC. The V gene is TRBV5-6, the J gene TRBJ2-1, with 12 nucleotides matching TRBD2. Per the germline V gene, CDR1 is SGHDT and CDR2 is YYEEEE. There are 17 residues in the CDR3. V was clipped by 8 bases and J by 4 bases; unmatched bases: 13.

Concerning this clone itself: An end of the junction differs from the germline gene, which may be a read error. The chain couples TRBV5-5 to TRBJ1-2; D not certain. This CDR3 is 16 amino acids long. The germline V gene has CDR1 SGHKS and CDR2 YYEKEE (reference sequence). This CDR3 is CASSQDPVELDYGYTF. DNA for the CDR3: TGCGCCAGCAGCCAAGATCCCGTCGAACTCGACTATGGCTACACCTTC.

A few counts support this clone. The V and J genes are TRBV6-1 and TRBJ1-5, with D tentatively TRBD1 (6 bases). Germline V gene data show CDR1 as MNHNS and CDR2 as SASEGT. V was pared by 1 base and J by 2 bases, with 12 bases between. CDR3 size: 16 residues. CDR3 amino acids: CASSEGTQGRNQPQHF. The CDR3 DNA follows: TGTGCCAGCAGTGAAGGGACACAGGGCCGCAATCAGCCCCAGCATTTT.

V usage is TRBV4-2 and J usage is TRBJ2-2; the D gene is possibly TRBD2 (6 bases). Germline V gene sequence: CDR1 LGHNA, CDR2 YNFKEQ. With 4 bases removed from V and 4 bases from J, the gap between germline ends came to 13 bases. This CDR3 has 15 amino acids. CDR3 DNA: TGTGCCAGCAGCCCGTTAGCGGTCGGCACCGGGGAGCTGTTTTTT. This codes for CASSPLAVGTGELFF.

The rearrangement links TRBV28 to TRBJ2-2, with no clear D. The germline V and J ends were trimmed by 3 bases and 4 bases, with 15 bases remaining between them. Germline lookup yields CDR1 MDHEN and CDR2 SYDVKM. The CDR3 spans 16 residues. The CDR3 here is CASSLWAEGSTGELFF. DNA for the CDR3: TGTGCCAGCAGTTTGTGGGCGGAAGGGTCCACCGGGGAGCTGTTTTTT.

The chain combines TRBV6-1 with TRBJ2-2; 7 positions match TRBD1. The CDR3 spans 14 residues. J lost 3 bases, V lost 8 bases, and 6 bases had no gene match. Looked up from germline, CDR1 is MNHNS and CDR2 is SASEGT. The CDR3 coding sequence is TGTGCCAGCCGTAGACAGGGAGACACCGGGGAGCTGTTTTTT. Protein sequence: CASRRQGDTGELFF.

This clone was seen a handful of times. The chain combines TRBV30 with TRBJ1-5; 7 bases line up with TRBD1. CDR1 is GTSNPN and CDR2 is SVGIG in the germline V gene (reference sequence). Germline trimming cut 0 bases from V and 6 bases from J; bases unmatched to any gene: 2. The CDR3 has 13 residues. CDR3 sequence reads: CAWSVRGLQPQHF. DNA of the CDR3: TGTGCCTGGAGTGTTAGGGGGCTTCAGCCCCAGCATTTT.

V and J are TRBV4-1 and TRBJ2-1; D is uncertain. CDR3 size: 15 residues. Germline V gene data show CDR1 as MGHRA and CDR2 as YSYEKL. Trimming shortened V by 1 base and J by 8 bases, and 15 bases separated the two germline ends. The DNA for the CDR3 is TGCGCCAGCAGCCAAGCCCCGGTCGGCGGAGATGAGCAGTTCTTC. As protein: CASSQAPVGGDEQFF.

J is TRBJ2-4 and V is TRBV2; D uncertain. V was shortened by 3 bases and J by 8 bases, with 20 bases between the two germline ends. CDR3 length: 16 residues. Germline lookup yields CDR1 SNHLY and CDR2 FYNNEI. DNA of the CDR3: TGTGCCAGCAGTGATGGATTTGGCCCCCGGATGGACATTCAGTACTTC. Translation: CASSDGFGPRMDIQYF. Variable domain in full (rest from reference TRBV2 and TRBJ2-4): EPEVTQTPSHQVTQMGQEVILRCVPISNHLYFYWYRQILGQKVEFLVSFYNNEISEKSEIFDDQFSVERPDGSNFTLKIRSTKLEDSAMYFCASSDGFGPRMDIQYFGAGTRLSVL.

The chain is built from TRBV19 and TRBJ2-7; tentatively, D is TRBD1 (5 bases). CDR1 and CDR2 from the germline V gene are LNHDA and SQIVND (reference sequence). Trimming removed 2 bases from V and 3 bases from J, with 11 bases in between. The CDR3 has 14 amino acids. The CDR3 nucleotides read TGTGCCAGTAGTATATACAGGATTGGCTACGAGCAGTACTTC. Amino acid sequence: CASSIYRIGYEQYF.

This clone was observed a single time. This sequence joins TRBV6-5 and TRBJ2-7; 9 bases align to TRBD1. Germline lookup yields CDR1 MNHEY and CDR2 SVGAGI. V shed 4 bases and J 5 bases; nucleotides not matched to a gene: 12. The CDR3 sequence is 16 residues long. CDR3 amino acids: CASSFNPRDRVDEQYF. The CDR3 DNA sequence: TGTGCCAGCAGTTTTAACCCCCGGGACAGGGTGGACGAGCAGTACTTC.

This clone was detected once. J is TRBJ2-1 and V is TRBV6-1, with 8 bases lining up with TRBD2. V shed 7 bases and J 10 bases; nucleotides not matched to a gene: 12. The CDR3 runs to 14 residues. Germline CDR1 and CDR2: MNHNS and SASEGT. CDR3 coding DNA: TGTGCCAGCACTTGGACCGGGGGGGGCTTGGAGCAGTTCTTC. Its translation is CASTWTGGGLEQFF.

Concerning this clone itself: The junction shows a germline mismatch at one end, possibly a read error. CDR3 loop: CASSSPGTGVISTEAFF. In DNA, the CDR3 is TGTGCCAGCAGTTCCCCCGGGACAGGGGTGATTTCCACTGAAGCTTTCTTT. This chain joins TRBV10-3 and TRBJ1-1; 10 bases match TRBD1. CDR1 is ENHRY, CDR2 SYGVKD, per germline. The CDR3 contains 17 residues.

The chain recombines TRBV19 with TRBJ2-7, with D perhaps matching TRBD1 (7 bases). The germline V gene has CDR1 LNHDA and CDR2 SQIVND (reference sequence). The CDR3 runs 15 residues. Trimming removed 1 base at V and 3 bases at J, with 13 bases between. The CDR3 protein is CASSIAGDSLYEQYF. CDR3 bases: TGTGCCAGTAGTATAGCGGGGGACAGCCTCTACGAGCAGTACTTC.

The chain carries TRBV7-2 and TRBJ1-5; the D gene is possibly TRBD1 (5 bases). CDR3 length: 15 residues. In germline, CDR1 is SGHTA, CDR2 FQGNSA. Trimming removed 0 bases at V and 0 bases at J, with 6 bases between. CDR3 coding DNA: TGTGCCAGCAGCTTAGCAGGGACTAGCAATCAGCCCCAGCATTTT. This gives the protein CASSLAGTSNQPQHF.

The J gene is TRBJ1-2, the V gene TRBV19; 9 positions match TRBD1. The CDR3 contains 13 residues. V lost 10 bases, J lost 4 bases, and 7 bases stayed unmatched. The germline CDR1 and CDR2 sequences are LNHDA and SQIVND (reference sequence). As DNA, the CDR3 is TGTGCCACCTCACAGGGGGCTGGCTATGGCTACACCTTC. It codes for CATSQGAGYGYTF.

This rearrangement joins TRBV27 to TRBJ1-1; the D gene is possibly TRBD1 (5 bases). Germline V gene data show CDR1 as MNHEY and CDR2 as SMNVEV (reference sequence). This CDR3 is 13 amino acids long. Trimming left V 3 bases short and J 1 base short, with 6 bases between. The CDR3 bases are TGTGCCAGCAGTTTGCAGGGGAACACTGAAGCTTTCTTT. Its translation is CASSLQGNTEAFF.

The rearrangement joins TRBV27 to TRBJ1-6, with D possibly TRBD1 on 5 matching bases. V lost 4 bases and J lost 2, with 6 bases in between. Germline lookup yields CDR1 MNHEY and CDR2 SMNVEV (reference sequence). CDR3 length equals 14 residues. In DNA, the CDR3 is TGTGCCAGCAGTTGGGGGACCTATAATTCACCCCTCCACTTT. It is translated as CASSWGTYNSPLHF.

V is TRBV6-5 and J is TRBJ1-6; the D is unclear. Trimming shortened V by 4 bases and J by 0 bases, and 7 bases separated the two germline ends. Germline V CDR1 and CDR2: MNHEY, SVGAGI. The CDR3 covers 15 residues. The CDR3 region is CASSFDGSYNSPLHF. CDR3 nucleotides: TGTGCCAGCAGTTTCGATGGCTCCTATAATTCACCCCTCCACTTT.